This T cell receptor (beta chain) was sequenced in a study of T cell changes during pregnancy in multiple sclerosis. Generated by immunoSEQ multiplex PCR, the TCRdb table keeps only in-frame clones and is missing some. Of some 100,000 clones in the sample, more than 80% were seen once. There are 16 residues in the CDR3. Germline CDR1 MNHNY, CDR2 SVGAGI (reference sequence). Germline trimming cut 6 bases from V and 1 base from J; bases unmatched to any gene: 8. The genes are TRBV6-6 and TRBJ2-5; 10 bases align to TRBD1. This receptor was obtained from a female donor with multiple sclerosis, enrolled in a pregnancy study. Specimen: peripheral blood, collected in the second trimester of pregnancy. CDR3 nucleotide sequence: TGTGCCAGCAGCCCGGGGACAGGGGATCCCCAAGAGACCCAGTACTTC. It codes for CASSPGTGDPQETQYF.